This entry lists 11 T cell receptor beta chains sequenced from one sample in a study of cytomegalovirus exposure and HLA in healthy donors. Primers: 60 Vbeta forward and 13 Jbeta reverse. Here immunoSEQ multiplex PCR was the method, and the copy in TCRdb shows in-frame clones only, minus some. The table lists over 200,000 clones, around 64% of them singletons. The sequenced sample consisted of PBMCs. The receptors stem from a man aged 35 to 55 in good health and CMV-seropositive.

The V call is TRBV6-6, the J call TRBJ1-1, with D uncertain. Germline V gene lookup returns CDR1 MNHNY and CDR2 SVGAGI (reference sequence). There are 13 residues in the CDR3. The V end lost 0 bases, the J end lost 8 bases, and 10 bases lay between the germline ends. The CDR3 DNA sequence: TGTGCCAGCAGTTACTCCGAGCCCGGGGAAGCTTTCTTT. Its translation: CASSYSEPGEAFF.

J is TRBJ1-2 and V is TRBV6-1; 10 bases agree with TRBD1. The J segment lost 4 bases and the V segment lost 2 bases, leaving 4 bases of the junction unmatched. The CDR3 is 15 residues long. In germline, CDR1 is MNHNS, CDR2 SASEGT. The CDR3 here is CASSELDRGGYGYTF. The CDR3 DNA reads TGTGCCAGCAGTGAACTGGACAGGGGGGGCTATGGCTACACCTTC.

The rearrangement uses TRBV11-2 and TRBJ2-1, with 8 bases lining up with TRBD1. V shed 3 bases, J shed 8 bases, and the junction held 3 bases outside the gene matches. CDR1 SGHAT and CDR2 FQNNGV come from the germline V gene. This CDR3 comprises 13 residues. The CDR3 sequence is CASSFDRGHEQFF. The CDR3 DNA sequence: TGTGCCAGCAGCTTCGACAGGGGCCATGAGCAGTTCTTC.

The rearrangement links TRBV2 to TRBJ1-5, with D perhaps TRBD1 (6 bases). Germline assignment: CDR1 SNHLY and CDR2 FYNNEI. The CDR3 runs to 14 residues. V lost 8 bases and J 0 bases, leaving 11 bases between the germline ends. In DNA form, the CDR3 reads TGTGCCAGCCAGGACAGCGCTAGCAATCAGCCCCAGCATTTT. It encodes CASQDSASNQPQHF.

The rearrangement uses TRBV5-1 and TRBJ2-3; 8 bases match TRBD2. Germline assignment: CDR1 SGHRS and CDR2 YFSETQ. The CDR3 is 18 amino acids. Losses at the gene ends were 1 base for V and 6 bases for J; bases not matched to a gene: 16. This CDR3 reads CASSLSLASGGLVDTQYF. CDR3 DNA: TGCGCCAGCAGCTTGTCCTTGGCCAGCGGGGGATTGGTGGATACGCAGTATTTT.

The gene calls are TRBV7-8 and TRBJ2-3; TRBD1 agrees at 9 bases. The ends lost 5 bases at V and 0 bases at J; junction bases unmatched: 6. CDR1 and CDR2 from the germline V gene are SGHVS and FQNEAQ. The CDR3 runs to 16 residues. This CDR3 reads CASSPTGGLSTDTQYF. CDR3 nucleotides: TGTGCCAGCAGCCCTACAGGGGGCTTAAGCACAGATACGCAGTATTTT.

There are a few counts of this clone. The chain employs TRBV9 and TRBJ1-4; no definite D call. The CDR3 is made up of 15 amino acids. CDR1 SGDLS and CDR2 YYNGEE come from the germline V gene. V lost 4 bases and J 2 bases, leaving 12 bases between the germline ends. This CDR3 is CASSPRQQTNEKLFF. The CDR3, as DNA: TGTGCCAGCAGCCCTCGTCAACAGACTAATGAAAAACTGTTTTTT.

The rearrangement joins TRBV29-1 to TRBJ2-7; 9 nucleotides line up with TRBD1. Germline V gives CDR1 SQVTM, CDR2 ANQGSEA. With V trimmed by 6 bases and J by 1 base, 7 bases remained unmatched. The CDR3 spans 14 residues. CDR3 in DNA: TGCAGCGTCGATACAGGGGGCGCTTCCTACGAGCAGTACTTC. This encodes CSVDTGGASYEQYF.

The CDR3 protein is CASSLGRGGPQETQYF. Written as DNA, the CDR3 is TGTGCCAGCAGCTTAGGGAGGGGCGGACCCCAAGAGACCCAGTACTTC. The V call is TRBV11-2, the J call TRBJ2-5; tentatively, D is TRBD2 (6 bases). CDR3 length: 16 amino acids. Per the germline V gene, CDR1 is SGHAT and CDR2 is FQNNGV. Trimming took off 1 base at V and 1 base at J, with 13 bases between the two ends.

The rearrangement uses TRBV5-1 and TRBJ2-2; D is perhaps TRBD2 (6 bases). CDR3 length: 16 amino acids. CDR1 and CDR2 from the germline V gene are SGHRS and YFSETQ. V lost 2 bases to trimming and J lost 1 base, with 12 bases between them. CDR3 nucleotide sequence: TGCGCCAGCAGCTTAAGTAGCGGCCTGAACACCGGGGAGCTGTTTTTT. Translated, it gives CASSLSSGLNTGELFF. Filled out from reference TRBV5-1 and TRBJ2-2, the complete variable domain reads KAGVTQTPRYLIKTRGQQVTLSCSPISGHRSVSWYQQTPGQGLQFLFEYFSETQRNKGNFPGRFSGRQFSNSRSEMNVSTLELGDSALYLCASSLSSGLNTGELFFGEGSRLTVL.

The rearrangement joins TRBV4-1 to TRBJ1-3; 7 bases align to TRBD1. Per germline, CDR1 MGHRA and CDR2 YSYEKL. The ends lost 5 bases at V and 0 bases at J; junction bases unmatched: 4. The CDR3 runs to 15 residues. The CDR3 reads CASSNRGNSGNTIYF. DNA of the CDR3: TGCGCCAGCAGCAACAGGGGAAACTCTGGAAACACCATATATTTT.